This T cell receptor beta chain was identified during a study of early T cells in non-severe SARS-CoV-2 infection. Study background: Chains were unpaired, as sequencing was done on bulk RNA from unsorted whole blood. General observations from the study: VDJdb matching skewed toward anti-spike CD8 responses, missing private and CD4 specificities.

This CDR3 has 14 residues. V was clipped by 4 bases and J by 3 bases, with 13 bases between them. CDR1 and CDR2 from the germline V gene are SGHAT and FQNNGV. The TCR library protocol was used to attach unique molecular identifiers. These identifiers were attached to individual cDNA molecules. Each CDR3 protein is one row after TCRdb ran MiXCR on the 5' RACE reads. The sample lists approximately 69,000 distinct CDR3 sequences, about 9.4% seen once, with 5.9% in the top ten. This clonotype has a count of ten or more. The antigen is not known. The receptor was derived from an adult who was a healthcare worker with PCR-confirmed SARS-CoV-2 infection or an uninfected control (not recorded which). The rearrangement joins TRBV11-2 to TRBJ2-7; D not resolved. The sequenced material came from whole blood. Here the CDR3 DNA reads TGTGCCAGCAGCTCCCAGGCTGGAAGCTACGAGCAGTACTTC. Residues: CASSSQAGSYEQYF.